This TCR beta chain was captured by sequencing in a study of spatial heterogeneity in lung cancer. This CDR3 spans 13 amino acids. Germline CDR1 is ENHRY and CDR2 is SYGVKD. V was cut by 8 bases and J by 0 bases, with 8 bases left in between. Points from the study as a whole: The number of expanded tumor alpha and beta chains correlated with mutation number.

Time point indicated: sample taken at primary tumor resection. TCRs were sequenced from unsorted whole RNA of tumor, nontumor lung or PBMC. TCRdb independently ran MiXCR on the 5' RACE reads; one entry per CDR3 protein. Altogether about 100,000 distinct CDR3 sequences are present, 3.5% to 5% being singletons, with the ten largest covering less than 25%. A few counts support this clonotype. Its cognate antigen is unknown. The J gene is TRBJ2-4, the V gene TRBV10-3; no definite D call. The material sequenced was lung tumor tissue, taken at surgery. The sequence came from a male donor with early-stage non-small cell lung cancer. CDR3 sequence (DNA): TGTGCCATCGGATTCGGAGCCAAAAACATTCAGTACTTC. It specifies CAIGFGAKNIQYF.